Listed here are 13 T cell receptor beta chains from one sample, sequenced in a study of shared clonotypes between healthy human individuals. Sequencing used immunoSEQ multiplex PCR; TCRdb keeps in-frame clones, though not all of them. The sample lists roughly 500,000 clones, more than 65% seen once, with roughly 12% in the top ten. Input material: PBMCs. The receptors derive from a woman aged 40 to 50 in good health. Some clones in this sample may be carry-over from other donors' samples.

The J gene is TRBJ2-5, the V gene TRBV4-2; D gene uncertain. CDR1 and CDR2 from the germline V gene are LGHNA and YNFKEQ. V gave up 0 bases and J gave up 4 bases, with 6 bases separating them. This CDR3 has 13 residues. In DNA form, the CDR3 reads TGTGCCAGCAGCCAAGAGGGCCGAGAGACCCAGTACTTC. Translating it yields CASSQEGRETQYF.

Notes on this clone: A read error is likely here: a far larger clone is one base away. The genes are TRBV5-1 and TRBJ2-2; possible D gene TRBD1, 6 bases. Germline CDR1 SGHRS, CDR2 YFSETQ. This CDR3 is 16 amino acids long. The CDR3 loop is CASSLVGQGITWELFF. The CDR3, as DNA: TGCGCCAGCAGCTTGGTAGGGCAGGGGATCACCTGGGAGCTGTTTTTT. The variable domain in full, with the rest retrieved from reference TRBV5-1 and TRBJ2-2, is KAGVTQTPRYLIKTRGQQVTLSCSPISGHRSVSWYQQTPGQGLQFLFEYFSETQRNKGNFPGRFSGRQFSNSRSEMNVSTLELGDSALYLCASSLVGQGITWELFFGEGSRLTVL.

The V gene is TRBV7-9, the J gene TRBJ2-1; TRBD1 matches at 9 bases. Germline CDR1 and CDR2: SEHNR and FQNEAQ (reference sequence). V lost 1 base, J lost 10 bases, and 5 bases stayed unmatched. The length of the CDR3 is 14 residues. CDR3 loop: CASSLGTGELEQFF. The CDR3 DNA reads TGTGCCAGCAGCTTAGGGACAGGGGAATTAGAGCAGTTCTTC.

This clone was counted once. A read error may account for a junction end that differs from germline. The chain combines TRBV30 with TRBJ2-4, with TRBD2 matching 15 bases. Germline V CDR1 and CDR2: GTSNPN, SVGIG (reference sequence). CDR3 length equals 16 residues. The CDR3 DNA is TGTGCCGGGAGCCCCGGGACTAGCGGGAGGAGGGACATTCAGTACTTC. Protein product: CAGSPGTSGRRDIQYF.

This clone was recorded many times. This same CDR3 is encoded by further DNA sequences in the sample. The chain joins TRBV19 to TRBJ1-3, with TRBD1 identical over 7 bases. CDR1 and CDR2 (germline): LNHDA, SQIVND (reference sequence). V was clipped by 1 base and J by 4 bases; unmatched bases: 10. The CDR3 covers 17 residues. This CDR3 reads CASSIVAAQGLGNTIYF. Written as DNA, the CDR3 is TGTGCCAGTAGTATAGTCGCGGCACAGGGGCTCGGAAACACCATATATTTT.

This rearrangement joins TRBV28 to TRBJ1-5; 9 positions match TRBD1. V lost 2 bases and J lost 4; bases outside the gene matches: 6. The CDR3 has 16 residues. The germline V gene encodes CDR1 MDHEN and CDR2 SYDVKM. CDR3 loop: CASSLLWTGENQPQHF. The CDR3 DNA sequence: TGTGCCAGCAGTTTACTCTGGACAGGGGAGAATCAGCCCCAGCATTTT.

The rearrangement uses TRBV20-1 and TRBJ2-7; D uncertain. The germline V gene has CDR1 DFQATT and CDR2 SNEGSKA (reference sequence). The CDR3 length is 11 residues. With 3 bases removed from V and 5 bases from J, the gap between germline ends came to 8 bases. CDR3 protein: CSASPHDEQYF. The CDR3 nucleotides read TGCAGTGCTAGCCCCCATGACGAGCAGTACTTC.

Only a few counts were recorded for this clone. At the DNA level, this CDR3 is encoded by other sequences in the same sample as well. The genes are TRBV28 and TRBJ1-5; D ambiguous. The CDR3 covers 11 residues. V gave up 3 bases and J gave up 4 bases, with 1 base separating them. Germline CDR1 reads MDHEN; CDR2 reads SYDVKM. The CDR3 is CASSFNQPQHF. The CDR3 DNA sequence: TGTGCCAGCAGTTTTAATCAGCCCCAGCATTTT.

This chain uses TRBV19 with TRBJ2-3; D is possibly TRBD1 or TRBD2 (5 bases each). Germline V gives CDR1 LNHDA, CDR2 SQIVND (reference sequence). The CDR3 runs to 15 residues. The germline V and J ends were trimmed by 4 bases and 2 bases, with 13 bases remaining between them. CDR3 sequence: CASSTGPSPTDTQYF. The CDR3 DNA sequence: TGTGCCAGTAGTACGGGGCCGAGCCCCACAGATACGCAGTATTTT.

This chain joins TRBV7-3 and TRBJ1-1, with D hard to call. From germline, CDR1 is SGHTA and CDR2 FQGTGA. Between the trimmed V and J ends, which lost 0 bases and 0 bases, there was a span of 5 bases. The CDR3 totals 14 residues. The CDR3 sequence: CASSLTGLNTEAFF. In DNA form, the CDR3 reads TGTGCCAGCAGCTTAACGGGCCTGAACACTGAAGCTTTCTTT. Combining the CDR3 with reference TRBV7-3 and TRBJ1-1 gives the whole variable domain GAGVSQTPSNKVTEKGKYVELRCDPISGHTALYWYRQSLGQGPEFLIYFQGTGAADDSGLPNDRFFAVRPEGSVSTLKIQRTERGDSAVYLCASSLTGLNTEAFFGQGTRLTVV.

This clone was recorded once. The J gene is TRBJ2-7, the V gene TRBV19; D tentatively reads TRBD1 or TRBD2 (5 bases each). The germline V gene has CDR1 LNHDA and CDR2 SQIVND (reference sequence). Trimming pared 2 bases from V and 6 bases from J, leaving 11 bases between. This CDR3 has 13 residues. The CDR3: CASSIQGTSEQYF. In DNA, the CDR3 is TGTGCCAGTAGTATACAGGGTACTAGCGAGCAGTACTTC. The whole variable domain, filled in from reference TRBV19 and TRBJ2-7, reads DGGITQSPKYLFRKEGQNVTLSCEQNLNHDAMYWYRQDPGQGLRLIYYSQIVNDFQKGDIAEGYSVSREKKESFPLTVTSAQKNPTAFYLCASSIQGTSEQYFGPGTRLTVT.

CDR3 in DNA: TGTGCCAGCAGCCTTAGCGGGAGAGGCGTTGAGCAGTTCTTC. As protein: CASSLSGRGVEQFF. The rearrangement links TRBV5-6 to TRBJ2-1, with TRBD2 matching 9 bases. With 4 bases clipped from V and 9 bases from J, the junction kept 8 bases outside the gene matches. Germline loops: CDR1 SGHDT, CDR2 YYEEEE. The CDR3 totals 14 residues.

About this clone itself: A far larger clone is a single base away, which makes a read error likely. This sample also contains other DNA sequences that code for the same CDR3. This chain links TRBV6-4 with TRBJ2-2; TRBD1 might be the D (5 bases). The germline V gene has CDR1 MRHNA and CDR2 SNTAGT. V dropped 0 bases and J dropped 3 bases, with 8 bases sitting between them. There are 15 residues in the CDR3. CDR3 residues: CASSDSDRHTGELFF. CDR3 DNA: TGTGCCAGCAGTGACTCTGACAGACACACCGGGGAGCTGTTTTTT.